The entry below gives a single TCR beta chain sequence along with its context. Antigen unknown. The length of the CDR3 is 16 residues. Between the trimmed V and J ends, which lost 2 bases and 7 bases, there was a span of 17 bases. Germline-derived CDR1 and CDR2 are MNHNS and SASEGT. Time point in this sample: pretreatment peripheral blood. The repertoire was sequenced with immunoSEQ multiplex PCR; TCRdb's copy has only in-frame clones and lacks some. The table includes under 100,000 clones, almost 90% detected once. These data are taken from a study of PD-L1 blockade in urothelial cancer. Study summary: At 6 weeks and at 3 weeks (second dose) after treatment start, blood was analyzed. A median blood sample held 141,255 T cells and 80,000 or so unique TCRs.

Study-wide results and caveats: Below-median pretreatment blood TCR clonality predicted better survival.

This receptor was taken from a man aged 55 to 69 with urothelial cancer. The chain combines TRBV6-1 with TRBJ2-2; D is perhaps TRBD2 (7 bases). Here the sequenced sample was PBMCs, taken around atezolizumab (anti-PD-L1) treatment. DNA for the CDR3: TGTGCCAGCAGTGAACTTTCGGCGGGGGCAGGCGGGGAGCTGTTTTTT. Protein product: CASSELSAGAGGELFF.